This paragraph covers one TCR beta chain sequence. The record originates from a study of blood T cell repertoires in COVID-19. Study as a whole: There were acute and convalescent COVID-19 samples, and they came from the United States, Italy and Spain. From T cells, B-cell-depleted T cells, or PBMCs came the material, which was cDNA or gDNA.

The authors' processing: Reference gene primer amplification gave estimated nucleated cell counts. Some clones are missing from TCRdb's copy, which holds only in-frame ones; the method was immunoSEQ multiplex PCR. V and J calls and clone size are given by that table; D and trimming were obtained from the DNA. The sample contains 150,000 or so clones, around 82% of which appear only once. The sequenced sample was peripheral blood. This TCR derives from a woman aged 55-70 years with acute or convalescent COVID-19.

This CDR3 is CASSQAGGPEQYF. CDR3 bases: TGTGCCAGCAGCCAAGCGGGAGGGCCCGAGCAGTACTTC. The rearrangement joins TRBV3-1 (or the pseudogene TRBV3-2) to TRBJ2-7; 8 bases match TRBD2. The ends lost 1 base at V and 6 bases at J; junction bases unmatched: 2. Looked up from germline, CDR1 is LGHDT and CDR2 is YNNKEL (reference sequence). CDR3 length: 13 amino acids.